This record concerns one T cell receptor beta chain sequence. RNA totalling roughly 0.5 to 1 ug underwent reverse transcription with random hexamers. Amplification of TCR beta CDR3 by immunoSEQ multiplex PCR spanned 54 Vbeta and 13 Jbeta. MiXCR was run by TCRdb on the immunoSEQ multiplex PCR reads, yielding one entry per CDR3 protein. In the table there are under 200,000 distinct CDR3 sequences, around nine tenths of which are singletons. The data belong to a study of CD8 T cells in Susac syndrome. Both CD4+ and CD8+ T cells were negatively isolated, and TEMRA cells underwent FACS enrichment. The CDR3 has 16 amino acids. Germline lookup yields CDR1 MNHNS and CDR2 SASEGT. Losses at the gene ends were 5 bases for V and 1 base for J; bases not matched to a gene: 10.

Sequenced sample: CD4+ T cells from PBMCs. This rearrangement joins TRBV6-1 to TRBJ1-1; TRBD1 matches 7 bases. The TCR was taken from a human donor with Susac syndrome. In DNA, the CDR3 is TGTGCCAGCAGTCTCCGGGACAGAATACCGAACACTGAAGCTTTCTTT. Residues: CASSLRDRIPNTEAFF.